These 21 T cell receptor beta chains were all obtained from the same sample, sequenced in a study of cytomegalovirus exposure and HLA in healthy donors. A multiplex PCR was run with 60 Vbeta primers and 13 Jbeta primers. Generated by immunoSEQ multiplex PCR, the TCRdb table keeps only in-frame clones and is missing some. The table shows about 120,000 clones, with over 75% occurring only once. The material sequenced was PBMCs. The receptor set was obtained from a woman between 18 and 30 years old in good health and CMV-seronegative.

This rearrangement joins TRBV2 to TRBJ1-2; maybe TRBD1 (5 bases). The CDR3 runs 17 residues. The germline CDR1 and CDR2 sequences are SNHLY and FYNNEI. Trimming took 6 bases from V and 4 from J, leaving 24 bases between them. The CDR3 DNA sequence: TGTGCCAGCAGCCCCTGGGGCGTAGGCGAAGGCGCCTATGGCTACACCTTC. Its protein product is CASSPWGVGEGAYGYTF.

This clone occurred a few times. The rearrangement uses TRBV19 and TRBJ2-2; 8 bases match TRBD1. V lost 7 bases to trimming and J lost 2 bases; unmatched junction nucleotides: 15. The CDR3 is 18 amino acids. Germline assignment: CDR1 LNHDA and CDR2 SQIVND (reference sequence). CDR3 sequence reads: CASTPRSRQGINTGELFF. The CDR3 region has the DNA TGTGCCAGTACCCCAAGGAGCCGACAGGGGATTAACACCGGGGAGCTGTTTTTT.

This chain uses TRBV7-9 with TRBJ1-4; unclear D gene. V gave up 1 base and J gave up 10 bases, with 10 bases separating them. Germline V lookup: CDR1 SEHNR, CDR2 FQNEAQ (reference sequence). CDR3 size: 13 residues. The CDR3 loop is CASSLGQEGKLFF. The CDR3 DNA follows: TGTGCCAGCAGCTTAGGTCAAGAGGGAAAACTGTTTTTT.

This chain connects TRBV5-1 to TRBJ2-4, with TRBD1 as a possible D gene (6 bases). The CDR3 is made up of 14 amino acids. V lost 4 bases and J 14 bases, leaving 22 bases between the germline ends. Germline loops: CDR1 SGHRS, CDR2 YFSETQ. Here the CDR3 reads CASSQEGDPGHKYF. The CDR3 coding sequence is TGCGCCAGCAGCCAAGAGGGGGATCCGGGACACAAGTACTTC.

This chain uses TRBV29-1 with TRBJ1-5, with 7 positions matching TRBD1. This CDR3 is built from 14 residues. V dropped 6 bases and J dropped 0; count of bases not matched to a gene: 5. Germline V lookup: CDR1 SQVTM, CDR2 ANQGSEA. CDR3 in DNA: TGCAGCGTGGGGGACAGTTATAGCAATCAGCCCCAGCATTTT. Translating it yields CSVGDSYSNQPQHF.

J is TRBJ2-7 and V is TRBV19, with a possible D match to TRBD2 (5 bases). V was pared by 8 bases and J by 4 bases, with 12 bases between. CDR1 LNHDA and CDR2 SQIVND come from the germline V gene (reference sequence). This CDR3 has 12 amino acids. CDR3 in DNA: TGTGCCAGTTCGAACGAGGGTTACGAGCAGTACTTC. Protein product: CASSNEGYEQYF.

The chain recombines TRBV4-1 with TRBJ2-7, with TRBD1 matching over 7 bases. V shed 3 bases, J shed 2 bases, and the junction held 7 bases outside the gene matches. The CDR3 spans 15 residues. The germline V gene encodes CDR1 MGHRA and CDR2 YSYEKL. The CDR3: CASSHAPGTAYEQYF. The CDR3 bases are TGCGCCAGCAGCCACGCACCCGGGACAGCCTACGAGCAGTACTTC.

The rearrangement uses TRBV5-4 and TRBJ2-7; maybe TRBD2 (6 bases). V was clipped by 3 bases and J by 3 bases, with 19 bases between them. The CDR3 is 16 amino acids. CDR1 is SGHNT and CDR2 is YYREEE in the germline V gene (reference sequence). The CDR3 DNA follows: TGTGCCAGCAGCTCGTCGCGGGGCGGTCGCGGCTACGAGCAGTACTTC. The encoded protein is CASSSSRGGRGYEQYF. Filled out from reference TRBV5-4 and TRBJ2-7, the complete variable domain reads ETGVTQSPTHLIKTRGQQVTLRCSSQSGHNTVSWYQQALGQGPQFIFQYYREEENGRGNFPPRFSGLQFPNYSSELNVNALELDDSALYLCASSSSRGGRGYEQYFGPGTRLTVT.

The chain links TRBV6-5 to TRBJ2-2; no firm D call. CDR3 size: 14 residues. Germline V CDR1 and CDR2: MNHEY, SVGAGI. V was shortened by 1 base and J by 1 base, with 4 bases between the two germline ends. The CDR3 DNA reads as TGTGCCAGCAGTTACTTGAGGAACACCGGGGAGCTGTTTTTT. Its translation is CASSYLRNTGELFF.

This CDR3 is CASLGQNNEKLFF. CDR3 DNA: TGTGCCAGCCTCGGACAGAATAATGAAAAACTGTTTTTT. The rearrangement uses TRBV11-2 and TRBJ1-4; perhaps TRBD1 as D (6 bases). Deletions cut 8 bases from V and 4 bases from J, with 11 bases between. The CDR3 has 13 residues. The germline V gene has CDR1 SGHAT and CDR2 FQNNGV.

The CDR3 DNA reads as TGCGCCAGCAGCCAAGGGTCTACCAATAACTATGGCTACACCTTC. Amino acid sequence: CASSQGSTNNYGYTF. V and J are TRBV4-1 and TRBJ1-2; no definite D call. The CDR3 contains 15 residues. Germline loops: CDR1 MGHRA, CDR2 YSYEKL. Trimming cost V 1 base and J 1 base, with 10 bases left between them.

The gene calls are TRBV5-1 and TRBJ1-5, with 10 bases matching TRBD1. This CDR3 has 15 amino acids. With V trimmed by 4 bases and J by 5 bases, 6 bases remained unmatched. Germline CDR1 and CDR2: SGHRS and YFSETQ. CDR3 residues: CASSLSGQGDQPQHF. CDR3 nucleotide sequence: TGCGCCAGCAGCCTCTCCGGACAGGGGGATCAGCCCCAGCATTTT.

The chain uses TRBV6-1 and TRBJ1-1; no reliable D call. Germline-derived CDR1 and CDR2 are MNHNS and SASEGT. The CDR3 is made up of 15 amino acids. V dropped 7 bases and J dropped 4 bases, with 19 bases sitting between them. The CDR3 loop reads CASTPGGGRRTEAFF. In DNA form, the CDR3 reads TGTGCCAGCACCCCCGGAGGAGGCAGGCGCACTGAAGCTTTCTTT.

CDR3 coding DNA: TGTGCCAGCTCACCCAGCGGGGGGCCACGCAAGTACGAGCAGTACTTC. It encodes CASSPSGGPRKYEQYF. The V and J genes are TRBV18 and TRBJ2-7; 9 nucleotides match TRBD2. CDR3 length: 16 residues. V lost 3 bases and J lost 4; bases outside the gene matches: 10. CDR1 KGHSH and CDR2 LQKENI come from the germline V gene.

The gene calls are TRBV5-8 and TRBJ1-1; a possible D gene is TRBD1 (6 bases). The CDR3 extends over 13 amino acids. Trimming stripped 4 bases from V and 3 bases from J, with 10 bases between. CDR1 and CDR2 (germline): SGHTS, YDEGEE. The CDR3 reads CASSEGGDTEAFF. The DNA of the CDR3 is TGTGCCAGCAGCGAGGGGGGGGACACTGAAGCTTTCTTT.

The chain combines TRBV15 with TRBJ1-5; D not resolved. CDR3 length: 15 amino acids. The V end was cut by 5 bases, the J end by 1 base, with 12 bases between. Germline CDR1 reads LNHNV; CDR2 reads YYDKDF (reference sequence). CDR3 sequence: CATSEGTQSNQPQHF. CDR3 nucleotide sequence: TGTGCCACCAGCGAGGGAACACAAAGCAATCAGCCCCAGCATTTT. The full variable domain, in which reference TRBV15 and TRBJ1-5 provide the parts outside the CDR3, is DAMVIQNPRYQVTQFGKPVTLSCSQTLNHNVMYWYQQKSSQAPKLLFHYYDKDFNNEADTPDNFQSRRPNTSFCFLDIRSPGLGDTAMYLCATSEGTQSNQPQHFGDGTRLSIL.

DNA for the CDR3: TGCGCCAGCAGCCTAGCAAGGGAAGGCGCTTTCTTT. It is translated as CASSLAREGAFF. The chain links TRBV5-1 to TRBJ1-1; D unclear. Germline V gives CDR1 SGHRS, CDR2 YFSETQ. Trimming shortened V by 4 bases and J by 11 bases, and 15 bases separated the two germline ends. The CDR3 has 12 residues.

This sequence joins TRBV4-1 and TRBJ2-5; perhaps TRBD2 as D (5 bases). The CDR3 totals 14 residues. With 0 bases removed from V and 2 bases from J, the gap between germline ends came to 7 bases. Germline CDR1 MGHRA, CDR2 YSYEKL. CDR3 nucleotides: TGCGCCAGCAGCCAAGACGACTATCAAGAGACCCAGTACTTC. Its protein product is CASSQDDYQETQYF.

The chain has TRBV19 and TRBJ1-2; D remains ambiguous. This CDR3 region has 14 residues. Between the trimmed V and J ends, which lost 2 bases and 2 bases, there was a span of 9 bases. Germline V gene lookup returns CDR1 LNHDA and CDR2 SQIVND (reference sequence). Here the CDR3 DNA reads TGTGCCAGTAGTATACGGGGATCAAACTATGGCTACACCTTC. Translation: CASSIRGSNYGYTF.

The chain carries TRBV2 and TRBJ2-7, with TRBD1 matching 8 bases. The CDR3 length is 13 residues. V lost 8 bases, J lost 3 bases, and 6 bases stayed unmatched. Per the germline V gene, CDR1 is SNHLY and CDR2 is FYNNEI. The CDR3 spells CASLGQGGYEQYF. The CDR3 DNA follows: TGTGCCAGCCTCGGACAGGGAGGCTACGAGCAGTACTTC. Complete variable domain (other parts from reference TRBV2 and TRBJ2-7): EPEVTQTPSHQVTQMGQEVILRCVPISNHLYFYWYRQILGQKVEFLVSFYNNEISEKSEIFDDQFSVERPDGSNFTLKIRSTKLEDSAMYFCASLGQGGYEQYFGPGTRLTVT.

The CDR3 protein is CASSLPRTPPPRDGYTF. CDR3 nucleotide sequence: TGTGCCAGCAGCCTTCCGCGGACTCCCCCCCCGAGAGATGGCTACACCTTC. The chain links TRBV7-9 to TRBJ1-2, with D hard to call. The CDR3 runs 17 residues. V lost 5 bases and J 6 bases, leaving 25 bases between the germline ends. From germline, CDR1 is SEHNR and CDR2 FQNEAQ (reference sequence).